Listed here are 11 T cell receptor beta chains from one sample, sequenced in a study of blood T cells in healthy people across ages (dated by TCRdb to 2013 to 2016). The library was built by means of 5' RACE. The instrument given in TCRdb is Illumina HiSeq 2500. The second PCR ran for roughly 7 to 11 cycles and used a J-beta primer mix along with a sample-barcoded 5' primer. TCRdb passed the public sequencing reads through fastp at Q25 and MiXCR, retaining productive beta sequences. One record per CDR3 amino acid sequence lists the most common genes and DNA. Recorded for this sample are approximately 1,000,000 distinct CDR3 sequences; more than 40% of them occurred a single time. Approximately 17% of the sample is taken by the ten largest. Specimen: blood. These receptors were collected from a woman aged 55-69 years in good health.

The gene calls are TRBV7-9 and TRBJ2-7; TRBD2 is a possible D gene (5 bases). The CDR3 length is 16 residues. From germline, CDR1 is SEHNR and CDR2 FQNEAQ (reference sequence). V lost 1 base and J 0 bases, leaving 13 bases between the germline ends. The CDR3 reads CASSLVVGVGSYEQYF. In DNA form, the CDR3 reads TGTGCCAGCAGCTTAGTTGTCGGGGTCGGCTCCTACGAGCAGTACTTC.

The chain has TRBV20-1 and TRBJ1-1; D is perhaps TRBD1 (6 bases). V gave up 1 base and J gave up 3 bases, with 12 bases separating them. From germline, CDR1 is DFQATT and CDR2 SNEGSKA (reference sequence). CDR3 length: 14 amino acids. Here the CDR3 DNA reads TGCAGTGCTAGAGTAACAGGGAGGGACACTGAAGCTTTCTTT. It codes for CSARVTGRDTEAFF.

This clonotype was counted only a few times. The chain links TRBV15 to TRBJ2-2, with a possible D match to TRBD2 (6 bases). The CDR3 totals 14 residues. Between the trimmed V and J ends, which lost 3 bases and 4 bases, there was a span of 9 bases. Germline V gives CDR1 LNHNV, CDR2 YYDKDF (reference sequence). This chain's CDR3 is CATSRAGSTGELFF. As DNA, the CDR3 is TGTGCCACCAGCAGGGCCGGGAGCACCGGGGAGCTGTTTTTT.

The gene calls are TRBV6-2 or TRBV6-3 and TRBJ2-5, with unresolved D. CDR3 size: 16 residues. Germline values: CDR1 MNHEY, CDR2 SVGEGT. V lost 0 bases and J 2 bases, leaving 13 bases between the germline ends. The CDR3 DNA reads as TGTGCCAGCAGTTACTCGAGTGGGCCGTCACAAGAGACCCAGTACTTC. Its protein product is CASSYSSGPSQETQYF.

The table lists this clonotype with a few counts. The CDR3 DNA reads TGTGCCAGCAGTTACGGGGCCCAAGACGAGCAGTACTTC. Translating it yields CASSYGAQDEQYF. The chain combines TRBV6-5 with TRBJ2-7; D might be TRBD1 (5 bases). The CDR3 loop spans 13 amino acids. Germline V CDR1 and CDR2: MNHEY, SVGAGI. Trimming removed 2 bases from V and 5 bases from J, with 10 bases in between.

The chain carries TRBV7-2 and TRBJ2-1; 7 nucleotides line up with TRBD2. The germline CDR1 and CDR2 sequences are SGHTA and FQGNSA. The V gene end was trimmed by 7 bases and the J gene end by 7 bases; junction bases not matched to a gene: 10. The CDR3 extends over 14 amino acids. For the CDR3, the DNA is TGTGCCAGCAAAAGACGGGGGGACTCTAATGAGCAGTTCTTC. Translation gives CASKRRGDSNEQFF.

The table lists this clonotype with many counts. The chain links TRBV3-1 to TRBJ1-2; TRBD1 matches at 9 bases. The V gene's germline CDR1 is LGHDT and CDR2 YNNKEL (reference sequence). J gave up 9 bases and V 1 base, and 9 bases lay outside the gene matches. The CDR3 is 15 residues long. CDR3 bases: TGTGCCAGCAGCCAAGCGACAGGGGGGTCTCTAAGCTACACCTTC. This sequence encodes CASSQATGGSLSYTF.

The chain links TRBV6-5 to TRBJ1-2; 9 nucleotides agree with TRBD1. CDR1 and CDR2 from the germline V gene are MNHEY and SVGAGI. V lost 10 bases, J lost 6 bases, and 3 bases stayed unmatched. This CDR3 contains 11 residues. The CDR3 DNA is TGTGCCACCGGGACAGGGAATGGCTACACCTTC. This encodes CATGTGNGYTF.

This clonotype was detected only once. The V and J genes are TRBV29-1 and TRBJ2-1; the match to TRBD1 covers 9 bases. V gave up 4 bases and J gave up 13 bases; unmatched junction bases: 17. The CDR3 covers 15 residues. Germline V gene data show CDR1 as SQVTM and CDR2 as ANQGSEA. The CDR3 DNA sequence: TGCAGCGTTGCAGCCGGGACAGGGTCAGGGGAGACCCAGTTCTTC. Protein sequence: CSVAAGTGSGETQFF.

A note on this clonotype: At one boundary the junction diverges from the germline segment, which might be a read error. The chain is built from TRBV6-5 and TRBJ1-6; tentatively, D is TRBD1 (5 bases). The V gene's germline CDR1 is MNHEY and CDR2 SVGAGI. This CDR3 has 16 amino acids. CDR3 nucleotide sequence: TGTGCCAGCAGTTACTCGCCAGGATTAGGGGATTCACCCCCCCACTTT. Translated, it gives CASSYSPGLGDSPPHF.

This clonotype was observed a few times. The V and J genes are TRBV2 and TRBJ2-7; 9 bases map to TRBD2. The CDR3 is 17 amino acids. CDR1 SNHLY and CDR2 FYNNEI come from the germline V gene. V gave up 0 bases and J gave up 2 bases; unmatched junction bases: 8. CDR3 residues: CASSEALAASGTYEQYF. The CDR3, as DNA: TGTGCCAGCAGTGAAGCGCTTGCGGCTAGCGGGACCTACGAGCAGTACTTC.